These 10 T cell receptor beta chains originate from one sample sequenced in a study of cytomegalovirus exposure and HLA in healthy donors. Sequenced by immunoSEQ multiplex PCR; TCRdb stores in-frame clones only, minus some. In the table there are roughly 200,000 clones, roughly 81% of which are singletons. Sequences were obtained from PBMCs. Receptors originate from a woman in her 30s in good health and CMV-seronegative.

The chain employs TRBV6-5 and TRBJ1-1; 11 nucleotides agree with TRBD1. In germline, CDR1 is MNHEY, CDR2 SVGAGI. There are 15 residues in the CDR3. The V and J ends lost 6 bases and 4 bases, in that order; junction bases with no gene match: 7. This CDR3 is CASSSPGQGVTEAFF. CDR3 in DNA: TGTGCCAGCAGCTCGCCGGGACAGGGGGTCACTGAAGCTTTCTTT.

V gene TRBV28 combines with J gene TRBJ2-7; 8 positions match TRBD1. The germline V gene has CDR1 MDHEN and CDR2 SYDVKM. CDR3 length equals 15 residues. The J segment lost 2 bases and the V segment lost 6 bases, leaving 9 bases of the junction unmatched. The CDR3 DNA reads as TGTGCCAGCAGGGCGACCGGGACAGGCGCCTACGAGCAGTACTTC. It translates to CASRATGTGAYEQYF.

DNA of the CDR3: TGTGCCACCAGCAGAGAGGTCGGGTCGACAGGAGAAAAACTGTTTTTT. It codes for CATSREVGSTGEKLFF. The V and J genes are TRBV15 and TRBJ1-4; D possibly corresponds to TRBD1 (6 bases). Germline-derived CDR1 and CDR2 are LNHNV and YYDKDF (reference sequence). V dropped 0 bases and J dropped 8 bases, with 16 bases sitting between them. The CDR3 has 16 amino acids.

This clone appeared a single time. The rearrangement joins TRBV27 to TRBJ2-3; weak D call: TRBD1 (6 bases). Trimming took 6 bases from V and 2 from J, leaving 12 bases between them. Germline-derived CDR1 and CDR2 are MNHEY and SMNVEV (reference sequence). The CDR3 runs 14 residues. The DNA for the CDR3 is TGTGCCAGCAGCCGACAGGTACCCACAGATACGCAGTATTTT. Its protein product is CASSRQVPTDTQYF.

The V and J genes are TRBV5-1 and TRBJ2-2; 7 bases match TRBD1. Trimming removed 5 bases from V and 3 bases from J; junction bases left unmatched: 7. Germline V lookup: CDR1 SGHRS, CDR2 YFSETQ. CDR3 length: 15 amino acids. CDR3 sequence reads: CASSTGTEHTGELFF. The CDR3 DNA sequence: TGCGCCAGCAGTACCGGGACAGAGCACACCGGGGAGCTGTTTTTT.

The chain uses TRBV5-1 and TRBJ1-6; TRBD1 might be the D (6 bases). The CDR3 spans 16 residues. Trimming pared 2 bases from V and 2 bases from J, leaving 11 bases between. The germline CDR1 and CDR2 sequences are SGHRS and YFSETQ. CDR3 nucleotides: TGCGCCAGCAGCTTAGGGACAATCCCCTATAATTCACCCCTCCACTTT. Protein product: CASSLGTIPYNSPLHF.

This chain joins TRBV9 and TRBJ2-7, with 7 bases identical to TRBD2. The germline V gene has CDR1 SGDLS and CDR2 YYNGEE. CDR3 length: 13 amino acids. Germline trimming cut 7 bases from V and 2 bases from J; bases unmatched to any gene: 6. The CDR3 region is CASGAGATYEQYF. The CDR3 DNA follows: TGTGCCAGCGGGGCGGGAGCGACCTACGAGCAGTACTTC. The variable domain in full, completed from reference TRBV9 and TRBJ2-7, reads DSGVTQTPKHLITATGQRVTLRCSPRSGDLSVYWYQQSLDQGLQFLIQYYNGEERAKGNILERFSAQQFPDLHSELNLSSLELGDSALYFCASGAGATYEQYFGPGTRLTVT.

The chain is built from TRBV28 and TRBJ2-7, with 11 positions matching TRBD1. The germline gives CDR1 MDHEN, CDR2 SYDVKM. J lost 4 bases, V lost 4 bases, and 9 bases had no gene match. CDR3 length: 16 amino acids. The CDR3 here is CASSSPDRGRRYEQYF. The DNA for the CDR3 is TGTGCCAGCAGTTCACCGGACAGGGGGCGCAGGTACGAGCAGTACTTC. Full variable domain (rest looked up from reference TRBV28 and TRBJ2-7): DVKVTQSSRYLVKRTGEKVFLECVQDMDHENMFWYRQDPGLGLRLIYFSYDVKMKEKGDIPEGYSVSREKKERFSLILESASTNQTSMYLCASSSPDRGRRYEQYFGPGTRLTVT.

This clone was picked up one time. The chain uses TRBV30 and TRBJ1-3; TRBD1 might be the D (6 bases). Trimming shortened V by 4 bases and J by 2 bases, and 12 bases separated the two germline ends. Germline CDR1 reads GTSNPN; CDR2 reads SVGIG (reference sequence). The CDR3 is 14 residues long. The CDR3 region is CAWNRARTGNTIYF. CDR3 sequence (DNA): TGTGCCTGGAACAGGGCTAGGACTGGAAACACCATATATTTT.

The rearrangement uses TRBV2 and TRBJ2-1, with D maybe TRBD2 (5 bases). The germline V and J ends were trimmed by 3 bases and 0 bases, with 9 bases remaining between them. Looked up from germline, CDR1 is SNHLY and CDR2 is FYNNEI. The CDR3 has 15 residues. CDR3 loop: CASSDPGISYNEQFF. As DNA, the CDR3 is TGTGCCAGCAGTGATCCCGGGATCTCCTACAATGAGCAGTTCTTC.